This T cell receptor beta chain is drawn from a study of blood T cell repertoires in COVID-19. Across the study: COVID-19 samples from acute and convalescent phases originated in the United States, Italy and Spain. The cDNA or gDNA used as material had been derived from T cells, B-cell-depleted T cells, or PBMCs.

Patients from Seattle were sampled longitudinally, starting during active infection. CDR1 is ENHRY, CDR2 SYGVKD, per germline. This CDR3 comprises 14 residues. The V and J ends lost 8 bases and 2 bases respectively, with 13 bases between them. In the authors' workflow: Cell counts per sample came from amplifying reference gene primers. Libraries were prepared by immunoSEQ multiplex PCR; TCRdb keeps only in-frame clonotypes and omits some of them. That table supplies the V and J calls and clone size; D and trimming were determined from the DNA. This table holds some 290,000 clones, 85% to 90% found once.

V and J are TRBV10-3 and TRBJ1-3; no definite D call. The material sequenced was peripheral blood. This TCR came from a woman aged 25 to 39 with COVID-19, enrolled during active disease. The CDR3 is CAIANNGAGNTIYF. Written as DNA, the CDR3 is TGTGCCATCGCAAACAACGGGGCTGGAAACACCATATATTTT.